The 15 T cell receptor beta chains below were found in one sample sequenced in a study of blood T cell repertoires in COVID-19. Some clones are missing from TCRdb's copy, which holds only in-frame ones; the method was immunoSEQ multiplex PCR. Of about 200,000 clones listed, approximately 80% are singletons. The sample consisted of PBMCs or T cells enriched from blood (not recorded which). All receptors derive from a middle-aged woman with acute COVID-19.

The gene calls are TRBV24-1 and TRBJ1-5; tentative D call: TRBD1 (5 bases). CDR1 and CDR2 (germline): KGHDR, SFDVKD. This CDR3 has 13 residues. Trimming shortened V by 1 base and J by 7 bases, and 7 bases separated the two germline ends. The CDR3 DNA reads as TGTGCCACCAGTGATTTAAAGGGGCAGCCCCAGCATTTT. It is translated as CATSDLKGQPQHF.

The chain couples TRBV19 to TRBJ1-1, with a possible D match to TRBD1 (5 bases). The V gene's germline CDR1 is LNHDA and CDR2 SQIVND (reference sequence). Trimming stripped 5 bases from V and 0 bases from J, with 10 bases between. CDR3 length equals 14 residues. The CDR3 sequence is CASSPNRLNTEAFF. The CDR3 bases are TGTGCCAGTAGTCCCAACAGGTTGAACACTGAAGCTTTCTTT.

This clone was detected only once. This sequence joins TRBV29-1 and TRBJ1-1, with D hard to call. V lost 2 bases and J lost 1, with 8 bases in between. The CDR3 spans 13 residues. Germline assignment: CDR1 SQVTM and CDR2 ANQGSEA. The CDR3 region has the DNA TGCAGCGTTGAATTAGGAGAGAACACTGAAGCTTTCTTT. Its protein product is CSVELGENTEAFF.

The rearrangement links TRBV2 to TRBJ1-1; TRBD1 agrees at 8 bases. This CDR3 has 15 residues. Germline V CDR1 and CDR2: SNHLY, FYNNEI. Trimming at V came to 6 bases and at J to 5 bases, leaving 11 bases not matched to a gene. The CDR3 region has the DNA TGTGCCAGCAGCCTGACAGGGGCAGCAGGGACTGAAGCTTTCTTT. This translates into CASSLTGAAGTEAFF.

The CDR3 DNA follows: TGCGCCAGCAGCGAGGCTCCTCAATCTGGAAACACCATATATTTT. It codes for CASSEAPQSGNTIYF. The V and J genes are TRBV5-1 and TRBJ1-3; no definite D call. Germline V lookup: CDR1 SGHRS, CDR2 YFSETQ. V gave up 4 bases and J gave up 1 base, with 12 bases separating them. This CDR3 is 15 amino acids long.

The sample holds a few counts of this clone. The chain carries TRBV29-1 and TRBJ2-1, with 8 bases that match TRBD2. With 4 bases clipped from V and 9 bases from J, the junction kept 11 bases outside the gene matches. Germline V gene data show CDR1 as SQVTM and CDR2 as ANQGSEA. The CDR3 is 14 amino acids. CDR3 DNA: TGCAGCGTTGTAGCGGGACCTTTGAGGGGTGAGCAGTTCTTC. This encodes CSVVAGPLRGEQFF.

Ten or more counts support this clone. V is TRBV2 and J is TRBJ2-5; TRBD2 matches at 7 bases. The length of the CDR3 is 15 residues. Germline loops: CDR1 SNHLY, CDR2 FYNNEI. V was pared by 6 bases and J by 5 bases, with 12 bases of the junction left unmatched. Here the CDR3 reads CASRPGLGGRETQYF. The CDR3 DNA reads as TGTGCCAGCAGACCTGGACTGGGGGGGAGGGAGACCCAGTACTTC.

The chain carries TRBV25-1 and TRBJ1-1, with a tentative D call TRBD1 (5 bases). CDR1 and CDR2 (germline): MGHDK, SYGVNS. V was clipped by 3 bases and J by 6 bases, with 17 bases between them. This CDR3 contains 15 residues. As DNA, the CDR3 is TGTGCCAGCAGTGACCCCTCCCAGGGATTGGCTGAAGCTTTCTTT. Protein sequence: CASSDPSQGLAEAFF.

The gene calls are TRBV5-1 and TRBJ1-3, with 10 bases matching TRBD1. CDR3 length equals 17 residues. The ends lost 2 bases at V and 0 bases at J; junction bases unmatched: 5. Germline assignment: CDR1 SGHRS and CDR2 YFSETQ. CDR3 bases: TGCGCCAGCAGCTTCGACAGGGGGCCTCACTCTGGAAACACCATATATTTT. This encodes CASSFDRGPHSGNTIYF.

This chain links TRBV4-2 with TRBJ1-5; no reliable D call. The V and J ends lost 0 bases and 4 bases respectively, with 10 bases between them. Germline-derived CDR1 and CDR2 are LGHNA and YNFKEQ. The CDR3 spans 15 residues. The CDR3: CASSQEGQPNQPQHF. The CDR3 DNA follows: TGTGCCAGCAGCCAAGAGGGCCAGCCGAATCAGCCCCAGCATTTT.

The V call is TRBV6-5, the J call TRBJ1-1; D possibly corresponds to TRBD1 (5 bases). V lost 6 bases and J lost 0, with 8 bases in between. The length of the CDR3 is 13 residues. Germline assignment: CDR1 MNHEY and CDR2 SVGAGI. In DNA form, the CDR3 reads TGTGCCAGCAGGGCGGGGGTGAACACTGAAGCTTTCTTT. The encoded protein is CASRAGVNTEAFF.

The chain uses TRBV28 and TRBJ1-1; TRBD1 matches at 12 bases. J lost 6 bases, V lost 1 base, and 15 bases had no gene match. CDR1 is MDHEN and CDR2 is SYDVKM in the germline V gene. The CDR3 sequence is 19 residues long. CDR3 region: CASSLSSGQGAKRGAEAFF. Here the CDR3 DNA reads TGTGCCAGCAGTTTATCCTCGGGACAGGGGGCGAAGCGAGGCGCTGAAGCTTTCTTT.

Note on this clone: One end of the junction varies from germline; a read error may be responsible. V usage is TRBV7-7 and J usage is TRBJ2-2; 11 nucleotides agree with TRBD2. Germline V lookup: CDR1 SSHAT, CDR2 FNYEAQ (reference sequence). The CDR3 extends over 16 amino acids. CDR3 loop: CASSSTSGSGTGELFF. The CDR3 bases are TGTGCTAGCAGCTCTACTAGCGGGAGCGGAACCGGGGAGCTGTTTTTT.

The chain joins TRBV5-4 to TRBJ2-2; D is possibly TRBD2 (6 bases). Trimming removed 0 bases from V and 0 bases from J, with 12 bases in between. The CDR3 consists of 17 residues. The germline V gene encodes CDR1 SGHNT and CDR2 YYREEE (reference sequence). The chain's CDR3 is CASSLEASAANTGELFF. The CDR3 DNA reads TGTGCCAGCAGCTTGGAGGCTAGCGCGGCGAACACCGGGGAGCTGTTTTTT.

The chain combines TRBV7-9 with TRBJ2-3; a possible D gene is TRBD1 (5 bases). This CDR3 has 17 residues. V was pared by 5 bases and J by 6 bases, with 24 bases between. The germline V gene has CDR1 SEHNR and CDR2 FQNEAQ (reference sequence). CDR3: CASSIQGTGITTDTQYF. In nucleotides, the CDR3 is TGTGCCAGCAGCATCCAGGGAACCGGAATTACAACGGATACGCAGTATTTT. Combining the CDR3 with reference TRBV7-9 and TRBJ2-3 gives the whole variable domain DTGVSQNPRHKITKRGQNVTFRCDPISEHNRLYWYRQTLGQGPEFLTYFQNEAQLEKSRLLSDRFSAERPKGSFSTLEIQRTEQGDSAMYLCASSIQGTGITTDTQYFGPGTRLTVL.